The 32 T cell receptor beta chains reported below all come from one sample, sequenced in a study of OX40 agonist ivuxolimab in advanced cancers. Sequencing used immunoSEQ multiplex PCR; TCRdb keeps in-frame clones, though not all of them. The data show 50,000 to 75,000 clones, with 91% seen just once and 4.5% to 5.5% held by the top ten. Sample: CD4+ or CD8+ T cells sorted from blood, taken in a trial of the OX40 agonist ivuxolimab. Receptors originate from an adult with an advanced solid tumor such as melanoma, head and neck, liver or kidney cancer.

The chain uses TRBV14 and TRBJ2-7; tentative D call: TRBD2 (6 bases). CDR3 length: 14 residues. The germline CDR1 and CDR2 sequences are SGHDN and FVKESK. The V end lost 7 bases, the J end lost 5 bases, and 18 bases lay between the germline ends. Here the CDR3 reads CASTLGGSFNEQYF. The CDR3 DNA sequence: TGTGCCAGCACCCTCGGAGGGTCTTTCAACGAGCAGTACTTC. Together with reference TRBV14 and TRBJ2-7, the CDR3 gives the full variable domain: EAGVTQFPSHSVIEKGQTVTLRCDPISGHDNLYWYRRVMGKEIKFLLHFVKESKQDESGMPNNRFLAERTGGTYSTLKVQPAELEDSGVYFCASTLGGSFNEQYFGPGTRLTVT.

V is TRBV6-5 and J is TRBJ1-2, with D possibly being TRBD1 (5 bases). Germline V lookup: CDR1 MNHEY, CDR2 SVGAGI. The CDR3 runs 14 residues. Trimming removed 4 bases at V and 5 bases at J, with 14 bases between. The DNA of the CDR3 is TGTGCCAGCAGTTCCCCGACAGCATCTTATGGCTACACCTTC. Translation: CASSSPTASYGYTF.

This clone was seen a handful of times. The CDR3 spells CASSPTGGRTEAFF. In DNA form, the CDR3 reads TGTGCCAGCTCGCCGACAGGTGGGAGGACTGAAGCTTTCTTT. The rearrangement uses TRBV18 and TRBJ1-1, with a tentative D call TRBD1 (6 bases). Deletions cut 6 bases from V and 5 bases from J, with 16 bases between. CDR1 is KGHSH and CDR2 is LQKENI in the germline V gene. The length of the CDR3 is 14 residues.

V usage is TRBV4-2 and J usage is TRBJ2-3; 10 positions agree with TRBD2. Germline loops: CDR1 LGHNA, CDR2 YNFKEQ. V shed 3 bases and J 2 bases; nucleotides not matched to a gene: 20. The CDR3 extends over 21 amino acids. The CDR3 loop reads CASSQTKRASGSLLATDTQYF. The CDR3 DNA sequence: TGTGCCAGCAGCCAGACCAAACGGGCTAGCGGGAGCTTACTAGCCACAGATACGCAGTATTTT.

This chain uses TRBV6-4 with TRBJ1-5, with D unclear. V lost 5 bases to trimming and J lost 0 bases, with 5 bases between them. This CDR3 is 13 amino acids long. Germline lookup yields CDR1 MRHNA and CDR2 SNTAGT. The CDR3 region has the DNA TGTGCCAGCAGTATTGATAGCAATCAGCCCCAGCATTTT. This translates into CASSIDSNQPQHF.

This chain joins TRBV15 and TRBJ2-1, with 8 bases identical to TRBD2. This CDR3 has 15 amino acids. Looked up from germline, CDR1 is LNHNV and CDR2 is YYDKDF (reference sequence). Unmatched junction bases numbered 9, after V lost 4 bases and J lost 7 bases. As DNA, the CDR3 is TGTGCCACCAGCATGGGACTAGAGAGTTATAATGAGCAGTTCTTC. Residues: CATSMGLESYNEQFF. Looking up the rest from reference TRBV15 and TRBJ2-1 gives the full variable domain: DAMVIQNPRYQVTQFGKPVTLSCSQTLNHNVMYWYQQKSSQAPKLLFHYYDKDFNNEADTPDNFQSRRPNTSFCFLDIRSPGLGDTAMYLCATSMGLESYNEQFFGPGTRLTVL.

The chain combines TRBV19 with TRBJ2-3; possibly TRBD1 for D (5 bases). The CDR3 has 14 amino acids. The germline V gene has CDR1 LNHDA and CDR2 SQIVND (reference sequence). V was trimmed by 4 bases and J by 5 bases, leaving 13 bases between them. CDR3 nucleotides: TGTGCCAGTAGTAACCCAGGGTTTAGAGATACGCAGTATTTT. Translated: CASSNPGFRDTQYF.

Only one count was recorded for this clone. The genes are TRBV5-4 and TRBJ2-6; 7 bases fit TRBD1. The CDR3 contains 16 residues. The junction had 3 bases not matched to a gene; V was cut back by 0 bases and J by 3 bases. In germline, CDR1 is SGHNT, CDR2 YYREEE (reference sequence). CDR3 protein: CASSLAGGVGANVLTF. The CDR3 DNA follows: TGTGCCAGCAGCTTGGCAGGGGGAGTTGGGGCCAACGTCCTGACTTTC. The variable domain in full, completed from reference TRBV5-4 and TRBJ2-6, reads ETGVTQSPTHLIKTRGQQVTLRCSSQSGHNTVSWYQQALGQGPQFIFQYYREEENGRGNFPPRFSGLQFPNYSSELNVNALELDDSALYLCASSLAGGVGANVLTFGAGSRLTVL.

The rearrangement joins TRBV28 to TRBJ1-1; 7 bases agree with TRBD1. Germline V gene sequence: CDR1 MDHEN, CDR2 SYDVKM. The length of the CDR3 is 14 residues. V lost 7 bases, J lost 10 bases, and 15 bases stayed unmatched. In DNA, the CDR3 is TGTGCCAGCATCCGGGGGGGACAGCAGGGTATAGCTTTCTTT. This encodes CASIRGGQQGIAFF.

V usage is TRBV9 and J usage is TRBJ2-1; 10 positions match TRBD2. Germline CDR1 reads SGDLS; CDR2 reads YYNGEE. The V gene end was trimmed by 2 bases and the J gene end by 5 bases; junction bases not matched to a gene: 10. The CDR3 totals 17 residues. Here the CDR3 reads CASSVRGLAGAHNEQFF. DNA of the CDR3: TGTGCCAGCAGCGTGAGGGGGCTAGCGGGAGCCCACAATGAGCAGTTCTTC.

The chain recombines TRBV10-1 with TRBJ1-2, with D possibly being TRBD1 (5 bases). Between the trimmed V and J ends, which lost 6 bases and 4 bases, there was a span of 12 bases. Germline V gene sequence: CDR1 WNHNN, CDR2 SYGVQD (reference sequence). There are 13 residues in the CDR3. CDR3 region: CASSQGLPYGYTF. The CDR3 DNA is TGCGCCAGCAGCCAGGGTCTCCCCTATGGCTACACCTTC.

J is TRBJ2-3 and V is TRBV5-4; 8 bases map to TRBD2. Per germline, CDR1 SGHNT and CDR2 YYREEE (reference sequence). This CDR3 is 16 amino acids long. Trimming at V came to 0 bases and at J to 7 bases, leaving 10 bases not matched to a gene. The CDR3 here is CASSLAPGREENTQYF. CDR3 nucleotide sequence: TGTGCCAGCAGCTTGGCCCCGGGGCGGGAGGAAAATACGCAGTATTTT.

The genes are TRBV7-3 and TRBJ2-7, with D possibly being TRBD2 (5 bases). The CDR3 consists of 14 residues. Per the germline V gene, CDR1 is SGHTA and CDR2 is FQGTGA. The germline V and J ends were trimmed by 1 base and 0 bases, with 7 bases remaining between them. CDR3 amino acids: CASSLNAGSYEQYF. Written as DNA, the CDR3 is TGTGCCAGCAGCTTAAACGCGGGCTCCTACGAGCAGTACTTC.

For the CDR3, the DNA is TGTGCCAGCAGCTCGGGACTAGCGGGAGGCCCGGACACCGGGGAGCTGTTTTTT. This translates into CASSSGLAGGPDTGELFF. This rearrangement joins TRBV7-2 to TRBJ2-2; 15 bases agree with TRBD2. Germline trimming cut 4 bases from V and 3 bases from J; bases unmatched to any gene: 6. Germline-derived CDR1 and CDR2 are SGHTA and FQGNSA. This CDR3 spans 18 amino acids.

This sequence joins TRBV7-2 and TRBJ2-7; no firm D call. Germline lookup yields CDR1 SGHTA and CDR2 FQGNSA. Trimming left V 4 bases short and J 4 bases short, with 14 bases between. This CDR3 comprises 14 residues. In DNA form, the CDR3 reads TGTGCCAGCAGCTCCGACATTACAGAGTACGAGCAGTACTTC. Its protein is CASSSDITEYEQYF.

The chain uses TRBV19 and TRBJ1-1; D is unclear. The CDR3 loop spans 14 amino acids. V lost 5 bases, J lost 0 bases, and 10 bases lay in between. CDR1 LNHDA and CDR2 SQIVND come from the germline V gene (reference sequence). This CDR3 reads CASSLNVMNTEAFF. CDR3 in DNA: TGTGCCAGTAGTCTCAATGTCATGAACACTGAAGCTTTCTTT.

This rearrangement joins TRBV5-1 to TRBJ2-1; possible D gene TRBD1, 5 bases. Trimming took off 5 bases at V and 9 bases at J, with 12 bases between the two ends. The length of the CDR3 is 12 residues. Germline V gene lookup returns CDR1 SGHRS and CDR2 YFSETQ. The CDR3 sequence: CASSLGVGEQFF. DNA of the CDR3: TGCGCCAGCAGTTTAGGGGTAGGTGAGCAGTTCTTC.

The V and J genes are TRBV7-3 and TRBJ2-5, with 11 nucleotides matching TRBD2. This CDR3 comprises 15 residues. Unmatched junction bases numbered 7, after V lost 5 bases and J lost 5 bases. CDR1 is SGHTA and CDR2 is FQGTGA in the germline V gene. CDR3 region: CASSPLAGGVETQYF. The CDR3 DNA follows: TGTGCCAGCAGCCCTCTAGCGGGAGGAGTTGAGACCCAGTACTTC.

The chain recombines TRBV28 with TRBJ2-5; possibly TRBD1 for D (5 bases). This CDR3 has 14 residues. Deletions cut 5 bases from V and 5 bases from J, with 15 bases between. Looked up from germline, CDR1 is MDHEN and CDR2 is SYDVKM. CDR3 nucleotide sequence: TGTGCCAGCAGTCCTCCGGGCAGGGTGGAGACCCAGTACTTC. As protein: CASSPPGRVETQYF.

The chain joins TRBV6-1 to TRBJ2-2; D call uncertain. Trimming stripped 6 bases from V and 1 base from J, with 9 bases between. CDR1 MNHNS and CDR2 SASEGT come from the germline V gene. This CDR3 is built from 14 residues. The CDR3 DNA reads TGTGCCAGCAGGGAGTTATGGAACACCGGGGAGCTGTTTTTT. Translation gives CASRELWNTGELFF.

CDR3 DNA sequence: TGTGCCAGCAGCCAAAGGGCGGGAGGCCAACAGTACTTC. It yields the protein CASSQRAGGQQYF. The rearrangement joins TRBV14 to TRBJ2-5, with 8 bases fitting TRBD2. V gave up 2 bases and J gave up 11 bases; unmatched junction bases: 7. The CDR3 runs to 13 residues. CDR1 SGHDN and CDR2 FVKESK come from the germline V gene.

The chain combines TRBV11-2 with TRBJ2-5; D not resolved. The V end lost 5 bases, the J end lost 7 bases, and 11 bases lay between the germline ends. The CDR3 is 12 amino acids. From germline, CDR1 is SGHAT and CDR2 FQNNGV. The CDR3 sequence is CASSPEVGTQYF. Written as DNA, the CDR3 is TGTGCCAGCAGCCCTGAGGTGGGGACCCAGTACTTC.

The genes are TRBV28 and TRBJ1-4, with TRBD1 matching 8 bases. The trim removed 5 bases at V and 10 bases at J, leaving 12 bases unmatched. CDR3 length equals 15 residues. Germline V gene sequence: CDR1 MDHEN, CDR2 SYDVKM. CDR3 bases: TGTGCCAGCAGTCCTCGACAGGGGCAAAGCGGAAAACTGTTTTTT. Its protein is CASSPRQGQSGKLFF.

The CDR3 nucleotides read TGTGCCAGCTCACCACAACTCTTGACAGGGATGACTGAAGCTTTCTTT. Its translation is CASSPQLLTGMTEAFF. This chain uses TRBV18 with TRBJ1-1, with TRBD1 identical over 7 bases. CDR1 and CDR2 (germline): KGHSH, LQKENI. The CDR3 has 16 amino acids. J lost 5 bases, V lost 1 base, and 10 bases had no gene match.

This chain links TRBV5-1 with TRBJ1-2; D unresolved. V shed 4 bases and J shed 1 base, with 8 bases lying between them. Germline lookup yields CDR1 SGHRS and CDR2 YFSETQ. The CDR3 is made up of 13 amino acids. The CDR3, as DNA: TGCGCCAGCAGCATCACCATTAACTATGGCTACACCTTC. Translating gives CASSITINYGYTF. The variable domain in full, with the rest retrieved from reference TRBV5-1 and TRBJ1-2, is KAGVTQTPRYLIKTRGQQVTLSCSPISGHRSVSWYQQTPGQGLQFLFEYFSETQRNKGNFPGRFSGRQFSNSRSEMNVSTLELGDSALYLCASSITINYGYTFGSGTRLTVV.

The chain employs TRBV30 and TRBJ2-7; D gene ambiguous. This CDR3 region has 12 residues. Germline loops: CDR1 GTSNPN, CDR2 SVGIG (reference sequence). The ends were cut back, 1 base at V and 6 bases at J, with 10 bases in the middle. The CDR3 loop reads CAWSEQLSEQYF. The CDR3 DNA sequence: TGTGCCTGGAGTGAACAGTTATCCGAGCAGTACTTC.

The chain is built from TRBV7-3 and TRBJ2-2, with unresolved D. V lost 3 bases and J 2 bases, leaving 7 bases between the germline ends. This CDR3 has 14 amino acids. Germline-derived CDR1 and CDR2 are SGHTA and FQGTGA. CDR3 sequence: CASSFSLNTGELFF. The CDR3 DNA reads TGTGCCAGCAGCTTCAGTCTAAACACCGGGGAGCTGTTTTTT. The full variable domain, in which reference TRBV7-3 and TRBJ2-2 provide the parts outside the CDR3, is GAGVSQTPSNKVTEKGKYVELRCDPISGHTALYWYRQSLGQGPEFLIYFQGTGAADDSGLPNDRFFAVRPEGSVSTLKIQRTERGDSAVYLCASSFSLNTGELFFGEGSRLTVL.

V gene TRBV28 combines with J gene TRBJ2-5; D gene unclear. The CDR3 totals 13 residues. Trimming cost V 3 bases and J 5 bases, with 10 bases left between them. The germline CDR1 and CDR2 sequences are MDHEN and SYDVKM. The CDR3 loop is CASSFPPVETQYF. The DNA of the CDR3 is TGTGCCAGCAGTTTCCCACCTGTCGAGACCCAGTACTTC.

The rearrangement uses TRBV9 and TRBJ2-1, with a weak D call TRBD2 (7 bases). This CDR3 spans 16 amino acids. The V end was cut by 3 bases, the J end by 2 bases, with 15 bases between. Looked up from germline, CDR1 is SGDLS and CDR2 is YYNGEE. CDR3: CASSGPGGGAYNEQFF. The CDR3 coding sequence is TGTGCCAGCAGCGGACCGGGGGGCGGAGCCTACAATGAGCAGTTCTTC. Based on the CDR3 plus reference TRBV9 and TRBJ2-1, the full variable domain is DSGVTQTPKHLITATGQRVTLRCSPRSGDLSVYWYQQSLDQGLQFLIQYYNGEERAKGNILERFSAQQFPDLHSELNLSSLELGDSALYFCASSGPGGGAYNEQFFGPGTRLTVL.

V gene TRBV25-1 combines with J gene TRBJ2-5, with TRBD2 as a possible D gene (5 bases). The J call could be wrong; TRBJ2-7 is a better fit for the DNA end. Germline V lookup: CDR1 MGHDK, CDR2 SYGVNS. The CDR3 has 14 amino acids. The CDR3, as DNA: TGTGCCAGCAGTGAATCCCGGCCGGGAAACGAGCAGTACTTC. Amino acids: CASSESRPGNEQYF.

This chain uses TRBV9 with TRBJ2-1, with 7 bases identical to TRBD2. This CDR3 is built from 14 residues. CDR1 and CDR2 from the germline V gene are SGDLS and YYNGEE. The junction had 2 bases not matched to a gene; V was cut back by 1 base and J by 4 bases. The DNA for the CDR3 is TGTGCCAGCAGCGTACGGGGGGAGTACAATGAGCAGTTCTTC. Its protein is CASSVRGEYNEQFF. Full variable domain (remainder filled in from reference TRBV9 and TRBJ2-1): DSGVTQTPKHLITATGQRVTLRCSPRSGDLSVYWYQQSLDQGLQFLIQYYNGEERAKGNILERFSAQQFPDLHSELNLSSLELGDSALYFCASSVRGEYNEQFFGPGTRLTVL.

CDR3 in amino acids: CASSLHPGARNTIYF. CDR3 sequence (DNA): TGTGCCAGCAGCTTACACCCGGGGGCACGGAACACCATATATTTT. This chain joins TRBV7-9 and TRBJ1-3; possible D gene TRBD1, 6 bases. The CDR3 sequence is 15 residues long. The germline V and J ends were trimmed by 2 bases and 7 bases, with 15 bases remaining between them. CDR1 and CDR2 (germline): SEHNR, FQNEAQ (reference sequence).